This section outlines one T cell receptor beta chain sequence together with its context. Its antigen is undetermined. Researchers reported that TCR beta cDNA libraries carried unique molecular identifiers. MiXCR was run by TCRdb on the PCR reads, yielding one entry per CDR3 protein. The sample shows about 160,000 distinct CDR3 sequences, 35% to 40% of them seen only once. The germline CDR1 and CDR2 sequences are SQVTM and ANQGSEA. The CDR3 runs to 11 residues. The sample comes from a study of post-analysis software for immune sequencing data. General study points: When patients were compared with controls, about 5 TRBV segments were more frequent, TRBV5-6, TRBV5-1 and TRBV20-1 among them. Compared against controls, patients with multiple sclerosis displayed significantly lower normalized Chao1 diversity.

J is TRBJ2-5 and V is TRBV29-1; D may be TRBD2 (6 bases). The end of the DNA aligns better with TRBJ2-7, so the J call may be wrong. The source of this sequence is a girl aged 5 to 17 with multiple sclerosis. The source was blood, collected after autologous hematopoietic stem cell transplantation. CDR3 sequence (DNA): TGCAGCGTTGAGGGGGGCTACGAGCAGTACTTC. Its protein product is CSVEGGYEQYF.